A selection of T cell receptor beta chains follows, all from one sample in a study of shared clonotypes between healthy human individuals. Repertoires were generated with immunoSEQ multiplex PCR, while TCRdb's copy carries only in-frame clones and drops some. Among some 2,500,000 clones, over 85% were seen once, and the ten largest hold approximately 0.35%. Sequencing input: naive CD4+ T cells from PBMCs. These receptors all come from a man aged 18 to 29 in good health. Some clones in this sample may be carry-over from other donors' samples. CDR3s include the opening cysteine and the closing phenylalanine or tryptophan. The order of the fields is D gene, J gene, V gene, clone size, CDR3 DNA, CDR3 protein. D genes are given only for firm matches. Part of the rows lack a size; the others show once, few, many or a class for expanded clones.

TRBD2 TRBJ2-4 TRBV27 - TGTGCCAGCAGTGAGGCTAGCGGACTAGCCAAAAACATTCAGTACTTC CASSEASGLAKNIQYF
- TRBJ1-3 TRBV28 - TGTGCCAGCAGTTTATGGGTTCGGGACCCCTCTGGAAACACCATATATTTT CASSLWVRDPSGNTIYF
- TRBJ1-6 TRBV25-1 - TGTGCCAGCAGTGAATATGGGGTCGGTTTGGATAATTCACCCCTCCACTTT CASSEYGVGLDNSPLHF
- TRBJ1-5 TRBV2 - TGTGCCAGCAGACTAGACCGCCTTACTCTGAGCAATCAGCCCCAGCATTTT CASRLDRLTLSNQPQHF
TRBD1 TRBJ2-7 TRBV28 - TGTGCCAGCGGGGACAGGGAAGAGTACTTC CASGDREEYF
TRBD2 TRBJ2-1 TRBV19 once TGTGCCAGTAGTACCCGACTAGCGGGGAACAATGAGCAGTTCTTC CASSTRLAGNNEQFF
TRBD1 TRBJ1-2 TRBV6-5 few TGTGCCAGCAGCTCCTACCGGGACAGGGGCTATGGCTACACCTTC CASSSYRDRGYGYTF
- TRBJ2-3 TRBV6-1 - TGTGCCAGCAGTGACAGGGTAGGGACAGATACGCAGTATTTT CASSDRVGTDTQYF
TRBD2 TRBJ2-7 TRBV18 - TGTGCCAGCTCCAAGGAGCGGGGACTCCCTGTGGGATACGAGCAGTACTTC CASSKERGLPVGYEQYF
- TRBJ1-5 TRBV28 once TGTGCCAGCAGTTTATTTGGGGGCTCAAGCAATCAGCCCCAGCATTTT CASSLFGGSSNQPQHF
TRBD1 TRBJ2-1 TRBV5-6 - TGTGCCAGCAGCTTCGACAGGGGGCGCATCTACAATGAGCAGTTCTTC CASSFDRGRIYNEQFF
TRBD2 TRBJ2-7 TRBV6-1 - TGTGCCAGCAGTGAATTGGCGGGAGCTCAGGGCGAGCAGTACTTC CASSELAGAQGEQYF
- TRBJ2-7 TRBV5-1 - TGCGCCAGCAGCTTGGAGGGCAGGCACTACGAGCAGTACTTC CASSLEGRHYEQYF
- TRBJ2-2 TRBV10-1 - TGCGCCAGCAGTGTTGGGAAGGGGATCCCATTGCGGACCGGGGAGCTGTTTTTT CASSVGKGIPLRTGELFF
TRBD2 TRBJ2-7 TRBV6-6 - TGTGCCAGCACCCTAGCGGGAGATACCGCTTCCTACGAGCAGTACTTC CASTLAGDTASYEQYF
TRBD1 TRBJ1-2 TRBV7-9 - TGTGCCAGCACACAGGGGTTCGGCGGCTACACCTTC CASTQGFGGYTF
- TRBJ2-2 TRBV29-1 - TGCAGCGTTGCCCCTGCCACACAGGTGGACGGGGAGCTGTTTTTT CSVAPATQVDGELFF
TRBD1 TRBJ2-7 TRBV6-1 - TGTGCCAGCAGTGAGTTCGGGACAGCGGCCTTCTACGAGCAGTACTTC CASSEFGTAAFYEQYF
- TRBJ1-3 TRBV27 - TGTGCCAGCAAAAGGGGAGAGGCTGGAAACACCATATATTTT CASKRGEAGNTIYF
- TRBJ2-7 TRBV7-8 once TGTGCCAGCAGCTGGGGCGGGGGCCGCTCCTACGAGCAGTACTTC CASSWGGGRSYEQYF
- TRBJ2-7 TRBV28 - TGTGCCAGCAGTTCCCCAACTAGGTTCGAGCAGTACTTC CASSSPTRFEQYF
- TRBJ2-3 TRBV7-2 - TGTGCCAGCAGCTTAATTGAGGGGAATACGCAGTATTTT CASSLIEGNTQYF
TRBD2 TRBJ2-3 TRBV9 - TGTGCCAGCAGCGTCCTAGCGGGAGTCGGAGATACGCAGTATTTT CASSVLAGVGDTQYF
- TRBJ1-1 TRBV19 - TGTGCCAGTATGTTAGGGGAAGGCACTGAAGCTTTCTTT CASMLGEGTEAFF
- TRBJ1-2 TRBV30 - TGTGCCTGGAGTGTCCTCCTTACAGGAGGCTATGGCTACACCTTC CAWSVLLTGGYGYTF
- TRBJ1-2 TRBV5-1 - TGCGCCAGCACCCTGGGTGAGGGCAGGGGAATTCCTTGGGGCTACACCTTC CASTLGEGRGIPWGYTF
- TRBJ2-7 TRBV4-1 - TGCGCCAGCAGCTATACAAACACAGGTAGGCCCTACGAGCAGTACTTC CASSYTNTGRPYEQYF
- TRBJ2-7 TRBV11-3 - TGTGCCAGCAGCTTAGGGACTGTAGAATCCTACGAGCAGTACTTC CASSLGTVESYEQYF
TRBD1 TRBJ1-5 TRBV28 - TGTGCCAGTCTACCAACAGGGGGCGGACAGCCCCAGCATTTT CASLPTGGGQPQHF
- TRBJ2-2 TRBV5-1 - TGCGCCAGCAGCATTGAAGGAAACAAGGTGTTTTTT CASSIEGNKVFF
- TRBJ1-3 TRBV28 - TGTGCCAGCAGTTTACTGTCAGGGCTCTCTGGAAACACCATATATTTT CASSLLSGLSGNTIYF
- TRBJ2-7 TRBV28 - TGTGCCAGCAGTTTGGGCAGGGGATACGAGCAGTACTTC CASSLGRGYEQYF
- TRBJ2-7 TRBV6-5 - TGTGCCAGCAGGCTCCGGGACCAATACCCCTACGAGCAGTACTTC CASRLRDQYPYEQYF
- TRBJ2-3 TRBV10-3 - TGTGCCATCAGTGACAGGGGGGGGAGGGATACGCAGTATTTT CAISDRGGRDTQYF
- TRBJ1-1 TRBV6-5 - TGTGCCAGCAGTTACCGGGCAGGGGTAGCTTTCTTT CASSYRAGVAFF
TRBD2 TRBJ2-5 TRBV19 - TGTGCCAGTAGTGCCTACCCACGACTAGCGGGAGTTCAAGAGACCCAGTACTTC CASSAYPRLAGVQETQYF
- TRBJ2-1 TRBV7-6 - TGTGCCAGCAGCTTAAGAGGACAACCAGACAATGAGCAGTTCTTC CASSLRGQPDNEQFF
- TRBJ2-1 TRBV7-9 - TGTGCCAGCAGCTTAGGTCACCAATACAATGAGCAGTTCTTC CASSLGHQYNEQFF
- TRBJ2-2 TRBV14 - TGTGCCAGCAGCCAAGGTGTAGGGTTTTTCACCGGGGAGCTGTTTTTT CASSQGVGFFTGELFF
- TRBJ2-2 TRBV11-2 - TGTGCCAGCAGCTTAGAATTGTACATACTCGGGGAGCTGTTTTTT CASSLELYILGELFF
TRBD1 TRBJ2-5 TRBV14 - TGTGCCAGCAGCCAACAGCCGGGACAGAAAGAGACCCAGTACTTC CASSQQPGQKETQYF
TRBD2 TRBJ2-1 TRBV19 - TGTGCCAGTAGTCACAGCGGGAGGGCGCACAATGAGCAGTTCTTC CASSHSGRAHNEQFF